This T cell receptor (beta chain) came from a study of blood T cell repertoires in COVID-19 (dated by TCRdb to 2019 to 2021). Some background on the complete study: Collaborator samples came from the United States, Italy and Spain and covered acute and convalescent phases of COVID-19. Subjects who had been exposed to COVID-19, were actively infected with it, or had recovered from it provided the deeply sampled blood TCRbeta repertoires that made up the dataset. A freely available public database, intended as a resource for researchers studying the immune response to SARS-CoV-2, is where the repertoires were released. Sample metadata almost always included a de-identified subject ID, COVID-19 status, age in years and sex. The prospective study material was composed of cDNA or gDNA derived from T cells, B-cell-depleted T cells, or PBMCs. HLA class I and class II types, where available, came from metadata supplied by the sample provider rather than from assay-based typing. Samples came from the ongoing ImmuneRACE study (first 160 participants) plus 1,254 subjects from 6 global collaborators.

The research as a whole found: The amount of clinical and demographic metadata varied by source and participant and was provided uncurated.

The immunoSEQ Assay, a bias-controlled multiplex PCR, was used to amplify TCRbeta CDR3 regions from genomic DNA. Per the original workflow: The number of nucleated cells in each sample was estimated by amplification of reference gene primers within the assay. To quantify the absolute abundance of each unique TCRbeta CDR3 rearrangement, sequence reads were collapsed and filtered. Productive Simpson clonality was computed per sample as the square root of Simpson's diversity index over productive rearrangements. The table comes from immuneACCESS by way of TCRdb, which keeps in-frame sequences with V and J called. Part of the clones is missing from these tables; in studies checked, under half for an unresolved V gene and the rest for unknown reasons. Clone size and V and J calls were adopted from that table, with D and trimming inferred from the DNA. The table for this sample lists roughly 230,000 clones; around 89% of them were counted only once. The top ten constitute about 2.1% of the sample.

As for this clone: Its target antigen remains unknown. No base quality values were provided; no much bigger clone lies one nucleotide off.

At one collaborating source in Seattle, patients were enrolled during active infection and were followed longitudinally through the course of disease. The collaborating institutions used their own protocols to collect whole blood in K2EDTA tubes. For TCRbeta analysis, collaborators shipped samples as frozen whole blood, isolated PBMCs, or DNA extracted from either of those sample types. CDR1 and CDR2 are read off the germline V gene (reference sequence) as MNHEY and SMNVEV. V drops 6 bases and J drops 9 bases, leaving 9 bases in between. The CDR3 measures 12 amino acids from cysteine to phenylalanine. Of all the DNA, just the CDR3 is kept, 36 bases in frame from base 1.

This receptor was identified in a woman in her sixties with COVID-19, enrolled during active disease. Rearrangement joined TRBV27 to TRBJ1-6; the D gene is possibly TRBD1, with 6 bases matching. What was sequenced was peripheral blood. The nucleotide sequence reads TGTGCCAGCAGCAGGGGATCTTCACCCCTCCACTTT. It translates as CASSRGSSPLHF.